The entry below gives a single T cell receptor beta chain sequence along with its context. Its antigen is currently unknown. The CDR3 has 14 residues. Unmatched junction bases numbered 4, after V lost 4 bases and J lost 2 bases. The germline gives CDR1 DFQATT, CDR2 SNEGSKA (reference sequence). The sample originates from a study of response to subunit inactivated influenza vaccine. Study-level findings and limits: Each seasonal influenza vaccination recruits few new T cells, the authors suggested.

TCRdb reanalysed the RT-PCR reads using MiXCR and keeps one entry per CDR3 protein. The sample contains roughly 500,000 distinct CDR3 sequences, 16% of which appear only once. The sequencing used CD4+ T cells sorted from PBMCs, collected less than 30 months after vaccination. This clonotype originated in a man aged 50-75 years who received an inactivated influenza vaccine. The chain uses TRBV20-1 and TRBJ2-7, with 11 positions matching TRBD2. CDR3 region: CSANRLAGTYEQYF. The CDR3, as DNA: TGCAGTGCTAACAGACTAGCGGGAACCTACGAGCAGTACTTC.